The T cell receptor (beta chain) under discussion was sequenced for a study of human CD4 T cells and Enterobacteriaceae. Deep-level sequencing, detecting one cell in 200,000, covered ex vivo memory CD4+. The protocol was immunoSEQ multiplex PCR, while the TCRdb copy is restricted to in-frame clones and leaves out a portion. The sample gives 27,000 or so clones, approximately 80% of which show up once; approximately 0.95% is in the top ten. The memory gate held CD4+ cells that were not CD45RA+CCR7+CD95- naive cells, over 95% pure. Healthy donor blood came from Swiss blood donation centers. This CDR3 is built from 17 residues. Germline V lookup: CDR1 MNHNS, CDR2 SASEGT. The junction had 6 bases not matched to a gene; V was cut back by 2 bases and J by 2 bases.

The gene calls are TRBV6-1 and TRBJ2-3; 11 nucleotides align to TRBD2. This sequence was found in a human donor in good health. Sequencing was done on a sample of memory CD4+ T cells from blood. This CDR3 reads CASSEITSGSITDTQYF. The CDR3 nucleotides read TGTGCCAGCAGTGAAATAACTAGCGGGAGTATCACAGATACGCAGTATTTT.